This TCR beta chain is from a study of blood T cell repertoires in COVID-19. Profiling relied on immunoSEQ multiplex PCR, and the TCRdb table lists in-frame clones only, not all of them. The data show under 250,000 clones, 86% seen once. Germline assignment: CDR1 SEHNR and CDR2 FQNEAQ (reference sequence). The V end lost 5 bases, the J end lost 4 bases, and 11 bases lay between the germline ends. This CDR3 comprises 13 residues. The source of this sequence is a man older than 75 with acute or convalescent COVID-19. The V call is TRBV7-9, the J call TRBJ1-2; D is ambiguous. Specimen: peripheral blood. CDR3 loop: CASSPDGIYGYTF. In DNA, the CDR3 is TGTGCCAGCAGCCCGGACGGGATCTATGGCTACACCTTC. Based on the CDR3 plus reference TRBV7-9 and TRBJ1-2, the full variable domain is DTGVSQNPRHKITKRGQNVTFRCDPISEHNRLYWYRQTLGQGPEFLTYFQNEAQLEKSRLLSDRFSAERPKGSFSTLEIQRTEQGDSAMYLCASSPDGIYGYTFGSGTRLTVV.